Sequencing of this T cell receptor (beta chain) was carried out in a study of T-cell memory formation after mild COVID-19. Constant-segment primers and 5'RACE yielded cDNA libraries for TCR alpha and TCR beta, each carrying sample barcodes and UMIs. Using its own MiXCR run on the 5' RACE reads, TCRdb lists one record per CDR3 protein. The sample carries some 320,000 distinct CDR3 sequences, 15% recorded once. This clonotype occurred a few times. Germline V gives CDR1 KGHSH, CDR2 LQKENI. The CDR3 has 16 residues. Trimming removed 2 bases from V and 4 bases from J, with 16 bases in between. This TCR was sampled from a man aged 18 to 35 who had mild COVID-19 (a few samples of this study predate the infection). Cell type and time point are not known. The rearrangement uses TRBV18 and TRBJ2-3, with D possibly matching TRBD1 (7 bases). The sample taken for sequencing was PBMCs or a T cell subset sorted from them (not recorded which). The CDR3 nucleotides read TGTGCCAGCTCACCAGCTCAGGGGGGCGTGGCAGATACGCAGTATTTT. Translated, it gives CASSPAQGGVADTQYF.